This TCR beta chain was recovered during a study of identical twins. This clonotype was observed many times. TCRdb used MiXCR to reprocess the 5' RACE reads, holding one entry per CDR3 protein. Found here are fewer than 800,000 distinct CDR3 sequences, roughly 6.6% of them singletons; the top ten hold 1.5% to 2%. These data were also reused for a study on yellow fever vaccine responses in identical twins.

This TCR was recovered from a young woman in good health. The material sequenced was PBMCs.

DNA for the CDR3: TGTGCCAGCAGCGGAGGAACAGGGACCTACAATGAGCAGTTCTTC. It translates to CASSGGTGTYNEQFF. The genes are TRBV9 and TRBJ2-1; a possible D gene is TRBD1 (6 bases). Germline assignment: CDR1 SGDLS and CDR2 YYNGEE. V was cut by 3 bases and J by 2 bases, with 12 bases left in between. There are 15 residues in the CDR3.